The source of this TCR beta chain is a study of T cell repertoires in cytomegalovirus infection. This CDR3 has 14 residues. Per the germline V gene, CDR1 is SGHRS and CDR2 is YFSETQ. V lost 1 base and J lost 5, with 13 bases in between. In this sample, this clonotype turned up once. Antigen unknown. MiXCR, applied by TCRdb to the reads, yields one record per CDR3 protein. Of around 710,000 distinct CDR3 sequences in the sample, 25% to 35% are singletons; the top ten hold 13%. The chain carries TRBV5-1 and TRBJ2-7; a possible D gene is TRBD1 (6 bases). The receptor was derived from a human donor in good health (CMV status not recorded). Some clones in this sample may be carry-over from other donors' samples. The material sequenced was cultured CD8+ T cells from PBMCs, taken from culture after CMV antigen stimulation. CDR3: CASSLNDRKNEQYF. The CDR3 region has the DNA TGCGCCAGCAGCTTGAACGACAGGAAGAACGAGCAGTACTTC.